Given below is one T cell receptor (beta chain) in context. This clone appeared once. The antigen this receptor binds is unknown. Base qualities are missing; no much larger clone stands one base away. In Seattle, one collaborating source enrolled patients while the infection was active and tracked those patients longitudinally over the course of disease. Whole blood was collected in K2EDTA tubes by collaborating institutions according to the institutions' own protocols. For TCRbeta analysis, collaborators shipped samples in one of three forms: frozen whole blood, isolated PBMCs, or DNA extracted from either of those sample types. TCRbeta CDR3 regions were amplified from genomic DNA using the immunoSEQ Assay, a bias-controlled multiplex PCR. The original methods were these. The number of nucleated cells in each sample was estimated by amplification of reference gene primers within the assay. To quantify the absolute abundance of each unique TCRbeta CDR3 rearrangement, sequence reads were collapsed and filtered. For each sample, productive Simpson clonality was calculated as the square root of Simpson's diversity index across productive rearrangements. The source is immuneACCESS, and TCRdb retained only in-frame sequences with V and J called. Part of the clones is not carried over; for the studies checked, unresolved V genes explain less than half of this, and the remainder is unexplained. V and J calls plus clone size are reproduced from that table; the DNA served to infer D and trimming. The sample table shows under 400,000 clones, and approximately 88% are seen once. Approximately 1.6% of the sample is in the top ten clones.

The sample is drawn from a study of blood T cell repertoires in COVID-19 (TCRdb year 2020). For the wider study: Samples from collaborators originated in the United States, Italy and Spain and spanned both the acute and convalescent phases of COVID-19. The repertoires were released in a freely available public database intended as a resource for research on the immune response to SARS-CoV-2. Deeply sampled blood TCRbeta repertoires from subjects exposed to, actively infected with, or recovered from COVID-19 were included in the dataset. Where HLA class I and class II types were available, the types were taken from metadata supplied by the sample provider, not from assay-based typing. The sample metadata nearly always contained a de-identified subject ID, COVID-19 status, age in years and sex. Samples were obtained from the ongoing ImmuneRACE study (first 160 participants) and from approximately 1,200 subjects provided by 6 global collaborators. The prospective study material was composed of cDNA or gDNA derived from T cells, B-cell-depleted T cells, or PBMCs. Overall results and qualifications from the work: The quantity of clinical and demographic metadata differed by source and by participant and was supplied without curation.

From cysteine to phenylalanine, the CDR3 is 16 amino acids long. The CDR3 DNA has 48 bases and is translated from base 1. CDR1 LGHNA and CDR2 YSLEER are derived from the germline V gene. The germline V end is reduced by 8 bases and the J end by 11 bases; junction bases left unmatched: 14. This sequence originates from a woman between 25 and 40 years old with COVID-19, enrolled during active disease. Material: peripheral blood. This sequence uses TRBV4-3 and TRBJ2-1; 14 of the junction bases match TRBD2. The CDR3 protein sequence reads: CASASGLAGGKKKQFF. The nucleotide sequence reads TGCGCCAGCGCGTCAGGACTAGCGGGGGGAAAAAAAAAGCAGTTCTTC.